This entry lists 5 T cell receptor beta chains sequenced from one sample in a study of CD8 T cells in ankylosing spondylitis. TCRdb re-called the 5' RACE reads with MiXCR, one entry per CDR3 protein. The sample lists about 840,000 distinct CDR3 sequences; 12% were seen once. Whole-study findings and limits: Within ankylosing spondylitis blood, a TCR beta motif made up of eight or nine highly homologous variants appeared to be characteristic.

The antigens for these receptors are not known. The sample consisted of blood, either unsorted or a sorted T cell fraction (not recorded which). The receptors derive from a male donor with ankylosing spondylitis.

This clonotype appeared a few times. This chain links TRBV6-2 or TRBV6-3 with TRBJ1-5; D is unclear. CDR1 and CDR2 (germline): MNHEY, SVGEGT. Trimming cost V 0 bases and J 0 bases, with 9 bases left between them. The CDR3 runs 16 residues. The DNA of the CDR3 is TGTGCCAGCAGTTACTCGTCACAGAATAGCAATCAGCCCCAGCATTTT. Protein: CASSYSSQNSNQPQHF.

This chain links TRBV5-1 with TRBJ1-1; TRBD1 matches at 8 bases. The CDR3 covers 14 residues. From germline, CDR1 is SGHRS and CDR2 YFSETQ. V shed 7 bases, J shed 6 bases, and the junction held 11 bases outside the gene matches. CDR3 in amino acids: CASGPGQDSAEAFF. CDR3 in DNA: TGCGCCAGCGGACCGGGACAGGATTCTGCTGAAGCTTTCTTT.

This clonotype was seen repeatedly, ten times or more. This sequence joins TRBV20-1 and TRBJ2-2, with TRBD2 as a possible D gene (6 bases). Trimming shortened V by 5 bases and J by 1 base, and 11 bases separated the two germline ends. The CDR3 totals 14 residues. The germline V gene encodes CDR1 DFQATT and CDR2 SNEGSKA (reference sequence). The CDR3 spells CSARGTLNTGELFF. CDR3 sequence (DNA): TGCAGTGCTCGAGGGACTTTGAACACCGGGGAGCTGTTTTTT.

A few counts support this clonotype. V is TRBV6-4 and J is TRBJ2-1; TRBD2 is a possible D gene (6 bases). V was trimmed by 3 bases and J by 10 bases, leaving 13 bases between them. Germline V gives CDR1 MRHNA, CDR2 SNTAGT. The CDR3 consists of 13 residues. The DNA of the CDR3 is TGTGCCAGCAGTGAATTGGGACTGGGAGAGCAGTTCTTC. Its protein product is CASSELGLGEQFF.

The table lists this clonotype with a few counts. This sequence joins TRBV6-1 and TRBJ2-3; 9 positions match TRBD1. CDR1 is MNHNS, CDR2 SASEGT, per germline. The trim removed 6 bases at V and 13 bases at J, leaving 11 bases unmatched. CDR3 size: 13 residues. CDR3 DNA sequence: TGTGCCAGCAGAGACTTCGGACAGGGGAGAGAGTATTTT. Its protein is CASRDFGQGREYF.